Included here is one T cell receptor (beta chain) sequence, with context. Its antigen is currently unknown. Time point indicated: patch test 2, 6 weeks after DPC sensitization. The sample's treatment: therapeutic diphenylcyclopropenone sensitization with weekly scalp DPC. This sample is drawn from a study of human T cells and chemical hapten exposure. Regarding the study as a whole: Patch test score rose with PT1 expanded TCRs, significant at 8, 16, 32, not 4. Significantly greater numbers of large CDR3 similarity clusters came from expanded TCRs than from controls.

TCRdb reprocessed the RACE reads with MiXCR, giving one entry per CDR3 protein. This table has roughly 380,000 distinct CDR3 sequences, about 6% appearing once. This TCR was recovered from a woman aged 18-29 years with alopecia areata. Some clones in this sample may be carry-over from other donors' samples. Sequenced here: whole blood, sampled in connection with sensitization to the hapten diphenylcyclopropenone (DPC).

CDR3 loop: CASSLNTGGTEAFF. In nucleotides, the CDR3 is TGTGCCAGCAGCCTAAATACAGGGGGTACTGAAGCTTTCTTT. The chain has TRBV7-2 and TRBJ1-1; 8 bases line up with TRBD1. CDR3 length: 14 amino acids. Germline V gene data show CDR1 as SGHTA and CDR2 as FQGNSA. Trimming cost V 5 bases and J 5 bases; bases outside gene matches: 7. The full variable domain, rest sourced from reference TRBV7-2 and TRBJ1-1, is GAGVSQSPSNKVTEKGKDVELRCDPISGHTALYWYRQSLGQGLEFLIYFQGNSAPDKSGLPSDRFSAERTGGSVSTLTIQRTQQEDSAVYLCASSLNTGGTEAFFGQGTRLTVV.